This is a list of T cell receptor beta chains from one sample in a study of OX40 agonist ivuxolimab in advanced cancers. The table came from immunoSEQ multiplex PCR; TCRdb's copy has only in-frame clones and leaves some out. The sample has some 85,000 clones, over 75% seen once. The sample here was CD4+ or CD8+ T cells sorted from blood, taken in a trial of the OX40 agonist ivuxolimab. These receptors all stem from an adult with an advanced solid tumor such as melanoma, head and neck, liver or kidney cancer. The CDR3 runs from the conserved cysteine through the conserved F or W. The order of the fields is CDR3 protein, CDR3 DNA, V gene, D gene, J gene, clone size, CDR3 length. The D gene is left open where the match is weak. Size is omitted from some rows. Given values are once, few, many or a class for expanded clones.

cdr3_aa: CASRAGLGELFF
cdr3_nt: TGTGCCAGCAGGGCGGGACTAGGGGAGCTGTTTTTT
v_call: TRBV2
d_call: TRBD2
j_call: TRBJ2-2
clone_size: -
cdr3_length: 12

cdr3_aa: CAGGAGPGELFF
cdr3_nt: TGTGCCGGGGGAGCAGGGCCCGGGGAGCTGTTTTTT
v_call: TRBV6-6
d_call: -
j_call: TRBJ2-2
clone_size: -
cdr3_length: 12

cdr3_aa: CASSGRGRLSGIRDEQFF
cdr3_nt: TGTGCCAGTAGTGGGAGGGGGCGGCTTAGCGGGATTCGGGATGAGCAGTTCTTC
v_call: TRBV19
d_call: -
j_call: TRBJ2-1
clone_size: -
cdr3_length: 18

cdr3_aa: CASSPENNQPQHF
cdr3_nt: TGTGCCAGCTCACCAGAGAACAATCAGCCCCAGCATTTT
v_call: TRBV18
d_call: -
j_call: TRBJ1-5
clone_size: -
cdr3_length: 13

cdr3_aa: CASSPTTNTEAFF
cdr3_nt: TGTGCCAGCAGTCCAACCACGAACACTGAAGCTTTCTTT
v_call: TRBV25-1
d_call: -
j_call: TRBJ1-1
clone_size: few
cdr3_length: 13

cdr3_aa: CAISGDFSYEQYF
cdr3_nt: TGTGCCATCAGTGGGGACTTCTCCTACGAGCAGTACTTC
v_call: TRBV10-3
d_call: -
j_call: TRBJ2-7
clone_size: -
cdr3_length: 13

cdr3_aa: CASSQSTSVIAEQFF
cdr3_nt: TGCGCCAGCAGCCAATCTACTAGCGTCATCGCTGAGCAGTTCTTC
v_call: TRBV4-1
d_call: TRBD2
j_call: TRBJ2-1
clone_size: once
cdr3_length: 15

cdr3_aa: CASSRPGGSYEQYF
cdr3_nt: TGCGCCAGCTCCCGCCCAGGGGGCTCCTACGAGCAGTACTTC
v_call: TRBV4-1
d_call: TRBD1
j_call: TRBJ2-7
clone_size: few
cdr3_length: 14

cdr3_aa: CASSLVGRTGLYEQYF
cdr3_nt: TGTGCCAGCAGCTTAGTTGGCCGGACAGGGCTCTACGAGCAGTACTTC
v_call: TRBV11-2
d_call: TRBD1
j_call: TRBJ2-7
clone_size: -
cdr3_length: 16

cdr3_aa: CASSVRGVVGYEQYF
cdr3_nt: TGTGCCAGCAGTGTCAGGGGGGTAGTCGGGTACGAGCAGTACTTC
v_call: TRBV28
d_call: -
j_call: TRBJ2-7
clone_size: -
cdr3_length: 15

cdr3_aa: CASSIGTGNTGELFF
cdr3_nt: TGTGCCAGTAGTATCGGTACAGGGAACACCGGGGAGCTGTTTTTT
v_call: TRBV19
d_call: -
j_call: TRBJ2-2
clone_size: -
cdr3_length: 15

cdr3_aa: CASALIESNQPQHF
cdr3_nt: TGTGCCAGCGCACTCATCGAAAGCAATCAGCCCCAGCATTTT
v_call: TRBV2
d_call: -
j_call: TRBJ1-5
clone_size: -
cdr3_length: 14

cdr3_aa: CASSPHQGPDTQYF
cdr3_nt: TGTGCCAGCAGCCCTCACCAGGGACCAGATACGCAGTATTTT
v_call: TRBV5-6
d_call: -
j_call: TRBJ2-3
clone_size: -
cdr3_length: 14

cdr3_aa: CASSQGVAGEYEQYF
cdr3_nt: TGCGCCAGCAGCCAAGGAGTAGCGGGAGAATACGAGCAGTACTTC
v_call: TRBV4-1
d_call: TRBD2
j_call: TRBJ2-7
clone_size: -
cdr3_length: 15

cdr3_aa: CASSPATGNTIYF
cdr3_nt: TGCGCCAGCAGCCCGGCCACTGGAAACACCATATATTTT
v_call: TRBV5-1
d_call: -
j_call: TRBJ1-3
clone_size: -
cdr3_length: 13

cdr3_aa: CASTKGSLSTDTQYF
cdr3_nt: TGTGCCAGTACCAAGGGCAGCTTGAGCACAGATACGCAGTATTTT
v_call: TRBV19
d_call: -
j_call: TRBJ2-3
clone_size: -
cdr3_length: 15

cdr3_aa: CASRSTTGVTEAFF
cdr3_nt: TGTGCCAGCAGGAGTACGACAGGGGTCACTGAAGCTTTCTTT
v_call: TRBV28
d_call: TRBD1
j_call: TRBJ1-1
clone_size: -
cdr3_length: 14

cdr3_aa: CASSGQTEAFF
cdr3_nt: TGCGCCAGCAGTGGACAGACAGAAGCTTTCTTT
v_call: TRBV10-1
d_call: -
j_call: TRBJ1-1
clone_size: few
cdr3_length: 11

cdr3_aa: CANPGLGSYNEQFF
cdr3_nt: TGTGCCAACCCCGGGTTGGGGTCCTACAATGAGCAGTTCTTC
v_call: TRBV2
d_call: -
j_call: TRBJ2-1
clone_size: -
cdr3_length: 14

cdr3_aa: CASSFTGADYNEQFF
cdr3_nt: TGCGCCAGCAGCTTCACAGGGGCGGACTACAATGAGCAGTTCTTC
v_call: TRBV5-1
d_call: TRBD1
j_call: TRBJ2-1
clone_size: few
cdr3_length: 15

cdr3_aa: CASSQDSVLAASTDTQYF
cdr3_nt: TGTGCCAGCAGCCAAGATAGTGTGCTAGCGGCTAGCACAGATACGCAGTATTTT
v_call: TRBV4-2
d_call: TRBD2
j_call: TRBJ2-3
clone_size: few
cdr3_length: 18

cdr3_aa: CAISESLVGGKAYEQYF
cdr3_nt: TGTGCCATCAGTGAGTCGTTGGTTGGTGGGAAGGCCTACGAGCAGTACTTC
v_call: TRBV10-3
d_call: -
j_call: TRBJ2-7
clone_size: few
cdr3_length: 17

cdr3_aa: CASSLGESGHEQYF
cdr3_nt: TGTGCCAGCAGCTTAGGGGAGTCCGGGCACGAGCAGTACTTC
v_call: TRBV11-3
d_call: -
j_call: TRBJ2-7
clone_size: -
cdr3_length: 14

cdr3_aa: CASSRAVSYEQYF
cdr3_nt: TGTGCCAGCAGCCGCGCCGTATCCTACGAGCAGTACTTC
v_call: TRBV5-4
d_call: -
j_call: TRBJ2-7
clone_size: once
cdr3_length: 13

cdr3_aa: CASSVTGTGYYGYTF
cdr3_nt: TGTGCCAGCAGTGTAACCGGGACAGGCTACTATGGCTACACCTTC
v_call: TRBV25-1
d_call: TRBD1
j_call: TRBJ1-2
clone_size: -
cdr3_length: 15

cdr3_aa: CASSWGEGEQYF
cdr3_nt: TGCGCCAGCAGCTGGGGGGAGGGCGAGCAGTACTTC
v_call: TRBV5-1
d_call: TRBD2
j_call: TRBJ2-7
clone_size: -
cdr3_length: 12

cdr3_aa: CASTHRGRGQSANEKLFF
cdr3_nt: TGTGCCAGCACCCACCGGGGCAGGGGGCAGTCAGCTAATGAAAAACTGTTTTTT
v_call: TRBV7-8
d_call: TRBD1
j_call: TRBJ1-4
clone_size: -
cdr3_length: 18

cdr3_aa: CASKGPAGGPEQYF
cdr3_nt: TGTGCCAGCAAGGGGCCAGCGGGAGGGCCCGAGCAGTACTTC
v_call: TRBV27
d_call: TRBD2
j_call: TRBJ2-7
clone_size: -
cdr3_length: 14

cdr3_aa: CASREEGGNYGYTF
cdr3_nt: TGTGCCAGCAGGGAAGAGGGGGGGAACTATGGCTACACCTTC
v_call: TRBV2
d_call: -
j_call: TRBJ1-2
clone_size: -
cdr3_length: 14

cdr3_aa: CASSTSGANTGELFF
cdr3_nt: TGTGCCAGCTCAACAAGCGGGGCGAACACCGGGGAGCTGTTTTTT
v_call: TRBV18
d_call: TRBD2
j_call: TRBJ2-2
clone_size: -
cdr3_length: 15

cdr3_aa: CASSNPRYPNTGELFF
cdr3_nt: TGTGCCAGCAGCAATCCCAGGTACCCGAACACCGGGGAGCTGTTTTTT
v_call: TRBV21-1
d_call: -
j_call: TRBJ2-2
clone_size: -
cdr3_length: 16

cdr3_aa: CASSFPRVGYTF
cdr3_nt: TGTGCCAGCAGCTTCCCCAGGGTTGGCTACACCTTC
v_call: TRBV5-8
d_call: -
j_call: TRBJ1-2
clone_size: -
cdr3_length: 12

cdr3_aa: CAIRPGGAGYTGELFF
cdr3_nt: TGTGCCATCCGCCCGGGGGGGGCAGGGTACACCGGGGAGCTGTTTTTT
v_call: TRBV10-3
d_call: TRBD2
j_call: TRBJ2-2
clone_size: -
cdr3_length: 16